A single sample is the source of the 24 T cell receptor beta chains below, sequenced in a study of CD8+CD57+ T cells in acquired aplastic anemia. Profiles of TCR beta VDJ and CDR3 were generated from a genomic DNA template. TCRdb ran MiXCR on the reads and lists one entry per CDR3 protein. The sample shows approximately 190,000 distinct CDR3 sequences, nearly 50% of them seen only once. Sequenced patients had shown CD8+CD57+ cell expansion by flow cytometry. Source material: sorted CD4+, CD8+, or CD8+CD57+ T cells (not recorded which) from PBMCs. These receptor sequences come from a human donor with aplastic anemia.

This clonotype was picked up a small number of times. CDR3 nucleotides: TGTGCCATCAGTGACAGGGCCCTCTACGAGCAGTACTTC. Protein: CAISDRALYEQYF. The genes are TRBV10-3 and TRBJ2-7; D perhaps matches TRBD1 (5 bases). This CDR3 is 13 amino acids long. V dropped 3 bases and J dropped 3 bases, with 9 bases sitting between them. Germline V lookup: CDR1 ENHRY, CDR2 SYGVKD.

A word on this clonotype: A read error may produce the germline difference seen at one junction end. The rearrangement uses TRBV6-5 and TRBJ2-1; no clear D. CDR1 is MNHEY, CDR2 SVGAGI, per germline. The CDR3 is 15 residues long. CDR3 nucleotides: TGTGCCAGCAGTTACCCAAAGGGCCTATACAATGAGCAGCTCTTC. It yields the protein CASSYPKGLYNEQLF.

The chain carries TRBV4-2 and TRBJ2-1; a weak D match, TRBD2 (6 bases). The length of the CDR3 is 15 residues. V was cut by 0 bases and J by 4 bases, with 10 bases left in between. Germline values: CDR1 LGHNA, CDR2 YNFKEQ. The CDR3 DNA is TGTGCCAGCAGCCAAGACCATCTAGCGTACAATGAGCAGTTCTTC. Its translation is CASSQDHLAYNEQFF.

The chain couples TRBV20-1 to TRBJ2-3; 7 bases fit TRBD2. This CDR3 spans 13 amino acids. Germline V gene data show CDR1 as DFQATT and CDR2 as SNEGSKA (reference sequence). This CDR3 reads CSHLSGSTDTQYF. CDR3 nucleotide sequence: TGCAGCCATCTTAGCGGGAGCACAGATACGCAGTATTTT.

This clonotype has only a few counts. The genes are TRBV2 and TRBJ2-2; D gene unclear. V lost 3 bases, J lost 6 bases, and 11 bases lay in between. The CDR3 is 14 residues long. Germline V gives CDR1 SNHLY, CDR2 FYNNEI. The CDR3 is CASSEGGPPGELFF. For the CDR3, the DNA is TGTGCCAGCAGTGAGGGCGGCCCTCCCGGGGAGCTGTTTTTT. Full variable domain (missing parts from reference TRBV2 and TRBJ2-2): EPEVTQTPSHQVTQMGQEVILRCVPISNHLYFYWYRQILGQKVEFLVSFYNNEISEKSEIFDDQFSVERPDGSNFTLKIRSTKLEDSAMYFCASSEGGPPGELFFGEGSRLTVL.

The chain has TRBV24-1 and TRBJ1-5, with 7 bases identical to TRBD1. Germline CDR1 is KGHDR and CDR2 is SFDVKD. Germline trimming cut 5 bases from V and 7 bases from J; bases unmatched to any gene: 7. This CDR3 has 14 amino acids. The CDR3 nucleotides are TGTGCCACCAGTGCAGGCGGCAGGGGGCAGCCCCAGCATTTT. This translates into CATSAGGRGQPQHF.

The chain recombines TRBV7-7 with TRBJ1-1; 9 bases map to TRBD1. CDR1 and CDR2 (germline): SSHAT, FNYEAQ (reference sequence). This CDR3 region has 13 residues. CDR3 bases: TGTGCTAGAGGGGACAGGGAGAACACTGAAGCTTTCTTT. Translation: CARGDRENTEAFF.

The CDR3 protein is CAISETGVVNQPQHF. CDR3 DNA: TGTGCCATCAGTGAGACAGGGGTCGTCAATCAGCCCCAGCATTTT. V and J are TRBV10-3 and TRBJ1-5; 7 bases line up with TRBD1. This CDR3 has 15 amino acids. Unmatched junction bases numbered 4, after V lost 2 bases and J lost 3 bases. Germline V CDR1 and CDR2: ENHRY, SYGVKD.

This chain links TRBV2 with TRBJ1-2; maybe TRBD1 (6 bases). CDR1 is SNHLY and CDR2 is FYNNEI in the germline V gene. V was cut by 7 bases and J by 5 bases, with 17 bases left in between. The CDR3 contains 14 residues. The CDR3 spells CASNYRAAKYGYTF. The CDR3 nucleotides are TGTGCCAGCAATTACAGGGCCGCCAAATATGGCTACACCTTC.

The chain employs TRBV5-1 and TRBJ2-5, with D hard to call. The CDR3 runs 14 residues. Germline V gene lookup returns CDR1 SGHRS and CDR2 YFSETQ. With 0 bases removed from V and 5 bases from J, the gap between germline ends came to 11 bases. CDR3 nucleotide sequence: TGCGCCAGCAGCTTGGAAGGGTTGGGGGAGACCCAGTACTTC. This sequence encodes CASSLEGLGETQYF.

This clonotype was seen more than once but under ten times. This chain uses TRBV19 with TRBJ1-2, with D possibly TRBD1 on 6 matching bases. The CDR3 is 13 amino acids. In germline, CDR1 is LNHDA, CDR2 SQIVND (reference sequence). With 7 bases removed from V and 8 bases from J, the gap between germline ends came to 17 bases. This CDR3 reads CASTVDSMKGYTF. The DNA for the CDR3 is TGTGCCAGTACCGTGGACAGTATGAAAGGCTACACCTTC.

The chain has TRBV7-2 and TRBJ2-7; a weak D match, TRBD2 (5 bases). The CDR3 is made up of 12 amino acids. CDR1 is SGHTA, CDR2 FQGNSA, per germline. Trimming pared 2 bases from V and 6 bases from J, leaving 8 bases between. The CDR3 spells CASSLPGVEQYF. The CDR3 region has the DNA TGTGCCAGCAGCTTACCCGGGGTCGAGCAGTACTTC.

This clonotype was seen at least ten times. The V call is TRBV7-9, the J call TRBJ1-2, with D tentatively TRBD1 (6 bases). V was trimmed by 1 base and J by 6 bases, leaving 9 bases between them. The CDR3 has 13 amino acids. Germline V gives CDR1 SEHNR, CDR2 FQNEAQ (reference sequence). CDR3 in DNA: TGTGCCAGCAGCTTAGGGACAGAAGATGGCTACACCTTC. Translated, it gives CASSLGTEDGYTF. The full variable domain, with the rest looked up from reference TRBV7-9 and TRBJ1-2, is DTGVSQNPRHKITKRGQNVTFRCDPISEHNRLYWYRQTLGQGPEFLTYFQNEAQLEKSRLLSDRFSAERPKGSFSTLEIQRTEQGDSAMYLCASSLGTEDGYTFGSGTRLTVV.

V usage is TRBV5-4 and J usage is TRBJ2-1; D perhaps matches TRBD2 (6 bases). This CDR3 comprises 16 residues. In germline, CDR1 is SGHNT, CDR2 YYREEE (reference sequence). V was clipped by 5 bases and J by 0 bases, with 15 bases between them. CDR3 in amino acids: CASSLGTLSSYNEQFF. As DNA, the CDR3 is TGTGCCAGCAGTCTCGGGACTTTGAGCTCCTACAATGAGCAGTTCTTC. The complete variable domain, with remaining parts taken from reference TRBV5-4 and TRBJ2-1, reads ETGVTQSPTHLIKTRGQQVTLRCSSQSGHNTVSWYQQALGQGPQFIFQYYREEENGRGNFPPRFSGLQFPNYSSELNVNALELDDSALYLCASSLGTLSSYNEQFFGPGTRLTVL.

Remarks on this clonotype: This may stem from a read error, because a much larger clone lies one nucleotide away. V usage is TRBV5-1 and J usage is TRBJ2-3, with a tentative D call TRBD2 (7 bases). Trimming left V 6 bases short and J 3 bases short, with 20 bases between. The germline CDR1 and CDR2 sequences are SGHRS and YFSETQ. This CDR3 has 16 residues. CDR3 bases: TGCGCCAGCAACCCACCAATTGGGGGGGCGACAGATACGCAGTATTTT. It is translated as CASNPPIGGATDTQYF.

The rearrangement links TRBV10-1 to TRBJ1-1; no clear D. Per the germline V gene, CDR1 is WNHNN and CDR2 is SYGVQD (reference sequence). The CDR3 sequence is 14 residues long. Trimming stripped 0 bases from V and 2 bases from J, with 7 bases between. The CDR3 here is CASSESLTNTEAFF. CDR3 coding DNA: TGCGCCAGCAGTGAGTCGTTGACAAACACTGAAGCTTTCTTT.

As DNA, the CDR3 is TGTGCCAGTAGTATGTCTGCTGAAGCTTTCTTT. This gives the protein CASSMSAEAFF. The V call is TRBV19, the J call TRBJ1-1; D is uncertain. CDR1 is LNHDA and CDR2 is SQIVND in the germline V gene (reference sequence). V was shortened by 3 bases and J by 6 bases, with 5 bases between the two germline ends. The CDR3 loop spans 11 amino acids.

This chain connects TRBV20-1 to TRBJ1-1, with D unclear. The CDR3 extends over 14 amino acids. CDR1 is DFQATT, CDR2 SNEGSKA, per germline (reference sequence). V lost 1 base and J 10 bases, leaving 19 bases between the germline ends. CDR3 sequence (DNA): TGCAGTGCTAGAGGTTCCATAGAGGGTGTCCTAGCTTTCTTT. Protein sequence: CSARGSIEGVLAFF.

This clonotype has a handful of counts. The rearrangement links TRBV20-1 to TRBJ2-7, with D tentatively TRBD2 (6 bases). This CDR3 is 12 amino acids long. Per germline, CDR1 DFQATT and CDR2 SNEGSKA (reference sequence). The V end was cut by 3 bases, the J end by 6 bases, with 12 bases between. This chain's CDR3 is CSARRGQSEQYF. Written as DNA, the CDR3 is TGCAGTGCTAGGCGGGGTCAGAGCGAGCAGTACTTC.

This chain uses TRBV7-9 with TRBJ1-2; D unclear. Trimming pared 5 bases from V and 10 bases from J, leaving 8 bases between. Per the germline V gene, CDR1 is SEHNR and CDR2 is FQNEAQ (reference sequence). The CDR3 loop spans 10 amino acids. This chain's CDR3 is CASSLGPYTF. CDR3 nucleotides: TGTGCCAGCAGCCTCGGACCCTACACCTTC.

The chain links TRBV19 to TRBJ1-2; 7 bases match TRBD1. The CDR3 consists of 13 residues. Per germline, CDR1 LNHDA and CDR2 SQIVND (reference sequence). The V gene end was trimmed by 4 bases and the J gene end by 4 bases; junction bases not matched to a gene: 3. CDR3 DNA sequence: TGTGCCAGTAGTAGGGGACAGTCCTATGGCTACACCTTC. Its protein product is CASSRGQSYGYTF.

The count of this clonotype is one. The gene calls are TRBV10-2 and TRBJ1-1; D is undetermined. The CDR3 totals 11 residues. With 4 bases removed from V and 4 bases from J, the gap between germline ends came to 4 bases. CDR1 and CDR2 from the germline V gene are WSHSY and SAAADI. The CDR3: CASSGATEAFF. The CDR3 coding sequence is TGCGCCAGCAGTGGTGCCACTGAAGCTTTCTTT.

This clonotype was seen a few times. A much larger clonotype is one base distant, so this may be a read error. CDR3 in DNA: TGTGCCAGCAGCCAGAGTCCAGCTGACTATGGCTACACCTTC. Translated: CASSQSPADYGYTF. This chain uses TRBV7-9 with TRBJ1-2; D gene unclear. This CDR3 has 14 residues. Germline V gene data show CDR1 as SEHNR and CDR2 as FQNEAQ (reference sequence). Trimming took 5 bases from V and 3 from J, leaving 13 bases between them. Full variable domain (remainder filled in from reference TRBV7-9 and TRBJ1-2): DTGVSQNPRHKITKRGQNVTFRCDPISEHNRLYWYRQTLGQGPEFLTYFQNEAQLEKSRLLSDRFSAERPKGSFSTLEIQRTEQGDSAMYLCASSQSPADYGYTFGSGTRLTVV.

This chain links TRBV20-1 with TRBJ2-7; D call uncertain. Germline assignment: CDR1 DFQATT and CDR2 SNEGSKA (reference sequence). V lost 1 base, J lost 2 bases, and 9 bases lay in between. The CDR3 covers 13 residues. This chain's CDR3 is CSARVAAPYEQYF. DNA for the CDR3: TGCAGTGCTAGAGTCGCAGCTCCCTACGAGCAGTACTTC.